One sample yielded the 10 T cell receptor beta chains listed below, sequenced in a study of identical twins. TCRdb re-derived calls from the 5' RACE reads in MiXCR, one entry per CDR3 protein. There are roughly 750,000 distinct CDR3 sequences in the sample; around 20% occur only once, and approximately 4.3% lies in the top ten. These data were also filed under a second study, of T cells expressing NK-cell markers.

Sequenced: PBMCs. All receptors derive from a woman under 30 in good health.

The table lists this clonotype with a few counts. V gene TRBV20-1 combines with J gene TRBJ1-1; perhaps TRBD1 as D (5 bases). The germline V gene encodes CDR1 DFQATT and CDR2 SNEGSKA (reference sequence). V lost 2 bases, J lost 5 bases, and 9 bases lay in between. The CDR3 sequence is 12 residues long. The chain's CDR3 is CSARRGRTEAFF. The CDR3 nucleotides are TGCAGTGCTAGACGGGGGAGGACTGAAGCTTTCTTT.

CDR3 protein: CASSQDSGLADTQYF. CDR3 DNA sequence: TGTGCCAGCAGCCAAGATTCGGGGCTGGCAGATACGCAGTATTTT. The J gene is TRBJ2-3, the V gene TRBV3-1, with D perhaps given as TRBD1 or TRBD2 (5 bases each). CDR1 and CDR2 from the germline V gene are LGHDT and YNNKEL (reference sequence). V was cut by 0 bases and J by 4 bases, with 11 bases left in between. The CDR3 has 15 amino acids.

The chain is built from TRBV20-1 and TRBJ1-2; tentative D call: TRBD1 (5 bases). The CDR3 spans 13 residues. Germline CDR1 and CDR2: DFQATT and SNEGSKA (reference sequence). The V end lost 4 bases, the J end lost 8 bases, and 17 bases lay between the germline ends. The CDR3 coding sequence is TGCAGTGCTATTCCGGACGTACAGGAGGGCTACACCTTC. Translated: CSAIPDVQEGYTF.

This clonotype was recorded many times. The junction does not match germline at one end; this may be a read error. CDR3 sequence (DNA): TGTGCCAGCAGCCCAGAGATGGGTAATCTCCACTTC. Translating it yields CASSPEMGNLHF. This chain links TRBV7-9 with TRBJ2-5; no reliable D call. The CDR3 consists of 12 residues. Looked up from germline, CDR1 is SEHNR and CDR2 is FQNEAQ (reference sequence).

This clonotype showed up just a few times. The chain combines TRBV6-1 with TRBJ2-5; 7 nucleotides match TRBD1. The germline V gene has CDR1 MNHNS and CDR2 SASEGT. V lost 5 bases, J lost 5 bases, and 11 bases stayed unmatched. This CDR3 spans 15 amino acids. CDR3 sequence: CASSPPNRGLETQYF. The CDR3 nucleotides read TGTGCCAGCAGTCCACCGAACAGGGGATTGGAGACCCAGTACTTC.

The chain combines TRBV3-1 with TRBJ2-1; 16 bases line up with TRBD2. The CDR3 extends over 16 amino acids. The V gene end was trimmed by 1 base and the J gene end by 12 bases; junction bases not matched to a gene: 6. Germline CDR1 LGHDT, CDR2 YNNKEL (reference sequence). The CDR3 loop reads CASSQAGTSGRVLQFF. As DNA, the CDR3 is TGTGCCAGCAGCCAAGCAGGGACTAGCGGGAGGGTATTGCAGTTCTTC.

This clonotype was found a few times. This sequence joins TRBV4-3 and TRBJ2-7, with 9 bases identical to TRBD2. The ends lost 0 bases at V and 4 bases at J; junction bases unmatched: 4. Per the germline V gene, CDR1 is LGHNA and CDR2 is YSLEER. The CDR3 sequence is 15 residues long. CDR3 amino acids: CASSQDTSGFYEQYF. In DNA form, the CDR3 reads TGCGCCAGCAGCCAAGATACTAGCGGGTTTTACGAGCAGTACTTC.

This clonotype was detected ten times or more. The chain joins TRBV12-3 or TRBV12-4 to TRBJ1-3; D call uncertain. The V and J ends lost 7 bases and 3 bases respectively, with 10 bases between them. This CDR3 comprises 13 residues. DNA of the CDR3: TGTGCCAGCACCCCGATCATTGGAAACACCATATATTTT. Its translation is CASTPIIGNTIYF.

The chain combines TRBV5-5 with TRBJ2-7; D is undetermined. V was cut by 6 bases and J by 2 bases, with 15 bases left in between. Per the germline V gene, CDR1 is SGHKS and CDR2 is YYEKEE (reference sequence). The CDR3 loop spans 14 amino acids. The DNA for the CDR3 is TGTGCCAGCACCTCTCCGGGCCAGACCTACGAGCAGTACTTC. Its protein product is CASTSPGQTYEQYF.

The CDR3 region has the DNA TGTGCCAGCAGCTTAGCGTTGATTCGGAGGACCCAGTACTTC. Translated: CASSLALIRRTQYF. The chain joins TRBV11-1 to TRBJ2-5; D unresolved. CDR1 and CDR2 from the germline V gene are SGHAT and FQDESV (reference sequence). CDR3 length equals 14 residues. The V gene lost 0 bases and the J gene lost 7 bases, with 12 bases spanning the gap.